The T cell receptor beta chain under discussion was sequenced for a study of blood T cell repertoires in COVID-19. Study details: Some COVID-19 samples were acute and others convalescent; all came from the United States, Italy and Spain. Sample material is recorded as cDNA or gDNA derived from T cells, B-cell-depleted T cells, or PBMCs.

Per germline, CDR1 SGHAT and CDR2 FQNNGV. Deletions cut 1 base from V and 4 bases from J, with 9 bases between. The CDR3 extends over 14 amino acids. Original handling: Estimated nucleated cell counts came from reference gene primer amplification. Sequencing was performed with immunoSEQ multiplex PCR; in TCRdb, only in-frame clones are kept and a portion is missing. That table furnishes V, J and clone size, whereas the DNA furnished D and trimming. The sample records over 100,000 clones, 70% to 85% being singletons. This sequence originates from a woman in her seventies with acute or convalescent COVID-19. The chain combines TRBV11-2 with TRBJ2-3, with D possibly being TRBD2 (5 bases). The sample comprised peripheral blood. The CDR3 protein is CASSLGLAADTQYF. For the CDR3, the DNA is TGTGCCAGCAGCTTAGGCCTAGCTGCAGATACGCAGTATTTT.